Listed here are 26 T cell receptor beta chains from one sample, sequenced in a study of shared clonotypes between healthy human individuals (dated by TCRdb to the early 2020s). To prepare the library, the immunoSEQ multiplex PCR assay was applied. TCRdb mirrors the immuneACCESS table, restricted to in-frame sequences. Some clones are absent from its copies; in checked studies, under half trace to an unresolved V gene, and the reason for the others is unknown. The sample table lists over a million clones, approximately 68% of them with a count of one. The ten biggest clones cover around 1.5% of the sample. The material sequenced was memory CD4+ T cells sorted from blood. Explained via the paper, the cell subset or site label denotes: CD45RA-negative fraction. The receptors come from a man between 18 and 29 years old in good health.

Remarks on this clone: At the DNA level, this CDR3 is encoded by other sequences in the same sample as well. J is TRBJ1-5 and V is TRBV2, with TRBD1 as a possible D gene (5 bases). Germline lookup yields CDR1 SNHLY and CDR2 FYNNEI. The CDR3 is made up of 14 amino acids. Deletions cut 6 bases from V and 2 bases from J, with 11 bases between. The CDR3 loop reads CASSLGTGNQPQHF. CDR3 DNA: TGTGCCAGCAGCCTAGGGACCGGCAATCAGCCCCAGCATTTT.

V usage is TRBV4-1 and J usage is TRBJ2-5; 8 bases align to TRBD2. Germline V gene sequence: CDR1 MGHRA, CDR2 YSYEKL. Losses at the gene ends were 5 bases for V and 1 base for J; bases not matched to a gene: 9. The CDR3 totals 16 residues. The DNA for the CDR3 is TGCGCCAGCAGCTACGGACTAGCAGGGATCCAAGAGACCCAGTACTTC. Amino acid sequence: CASSYGLAGIQETQYF.

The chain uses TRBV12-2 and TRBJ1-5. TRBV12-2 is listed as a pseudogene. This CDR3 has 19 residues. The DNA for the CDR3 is TGTGCAAGTCGCTTACCTGTATCGGGACGGAAAATATACAATCAGCCCCAGCATTTT. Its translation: CASRLPVSGRKIYNQPQHF.

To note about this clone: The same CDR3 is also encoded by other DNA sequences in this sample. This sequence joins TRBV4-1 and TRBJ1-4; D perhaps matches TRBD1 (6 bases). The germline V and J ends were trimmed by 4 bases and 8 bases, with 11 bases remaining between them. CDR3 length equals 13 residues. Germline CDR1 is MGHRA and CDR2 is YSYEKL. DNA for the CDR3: TGCGCCAGCAGCCTCCTTGGGGGCGAAAAACTGTTTTTT. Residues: CASSLLGGEKLFF.

The DNA of the CDR3 is TGTGCCAGCAAACGGGGCTTTAGCTCCTACGAGCAGTACTTC. It codes for CASKRGFSSYEQYF. This sequence joins TRBV6-5 and TRBJ2-7; either TRBD1 or TRBD2 may supply D (5 bases each). Per germline, CDR1 MNHEY and CDR2 SVGAGI. Trimming pared 7 bases from V and 0 bases from J, leaving 13 bases between. The CDR3 length is 14 residues.

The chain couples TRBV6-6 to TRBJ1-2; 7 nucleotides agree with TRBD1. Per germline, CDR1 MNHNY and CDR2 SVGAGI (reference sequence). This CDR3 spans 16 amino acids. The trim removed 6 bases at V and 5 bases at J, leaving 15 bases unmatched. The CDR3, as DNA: TGTGCCAGCAGGGACGTACCCGGGACAGACAAATATGGCTACACCTTC. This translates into CASRDVPGTDKYGYTF.

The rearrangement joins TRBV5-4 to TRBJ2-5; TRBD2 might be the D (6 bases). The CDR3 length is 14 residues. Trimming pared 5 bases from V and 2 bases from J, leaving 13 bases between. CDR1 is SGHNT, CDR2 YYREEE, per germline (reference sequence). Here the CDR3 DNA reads TGTGCCAGCAGACGTAGGGAGGTTCAAGAGACCCAGTACTTC. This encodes CASRRREVQETQYF.

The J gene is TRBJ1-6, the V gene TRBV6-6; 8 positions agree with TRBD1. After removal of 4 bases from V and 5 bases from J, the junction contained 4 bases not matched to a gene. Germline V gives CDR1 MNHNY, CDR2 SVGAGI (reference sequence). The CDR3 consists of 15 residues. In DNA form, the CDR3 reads TGTGCCAGCAGTTCCCAGGGGGCAAATAATTCACCCCTCCACTTT. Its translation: CASSSQGANNSPLHF.

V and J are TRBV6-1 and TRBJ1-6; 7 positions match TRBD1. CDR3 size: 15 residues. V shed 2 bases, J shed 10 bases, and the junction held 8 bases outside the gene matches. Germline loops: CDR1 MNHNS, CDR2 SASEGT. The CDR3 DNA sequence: TGTGCCAGCAGTGAACGGGACAGAGACCAATCACCCCTCCACTTT. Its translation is CASSERDRDQSPLHF.

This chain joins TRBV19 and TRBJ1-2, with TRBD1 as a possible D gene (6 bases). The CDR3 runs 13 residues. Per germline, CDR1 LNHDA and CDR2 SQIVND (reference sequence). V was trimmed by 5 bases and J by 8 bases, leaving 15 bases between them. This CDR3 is CASSLPGGLGYTF. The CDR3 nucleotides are TGTGCCAGTAGTCTACCGGGGGGCCTAGGCTACACCTTC.

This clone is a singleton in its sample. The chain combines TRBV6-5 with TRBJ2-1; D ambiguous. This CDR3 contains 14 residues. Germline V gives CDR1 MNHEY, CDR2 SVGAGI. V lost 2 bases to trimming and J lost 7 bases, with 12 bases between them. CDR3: CASSYGFDGNEQFF. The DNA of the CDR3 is TGTGCCAGCAGTTACGGATTTGACGGGAATGAGCAGTTCTTC.

CDR3 loop: CASSPSLAGGLYGYTF. CDR3 nucleotides: TGTGCCAGCTCACCATCTCTGGCAGGGGGGCTCTATGGCTACACCTTC. The chain has TRBV18 and TRBJ1-2; 7 nucleotides line up with TRBD1. Trimming at V came to 2 bases and at J to 4 bases, leaving 10 bases not matched to a gene. The CDR3 extends over 16 amino acids. CDR1 and CDR2 (germline): KGHSH, LQKENI.

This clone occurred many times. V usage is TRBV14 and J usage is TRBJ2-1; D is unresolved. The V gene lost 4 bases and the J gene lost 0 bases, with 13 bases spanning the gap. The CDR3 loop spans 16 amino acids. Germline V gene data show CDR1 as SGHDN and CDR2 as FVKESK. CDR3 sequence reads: CASSPLGTTSYNEQFF. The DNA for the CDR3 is TGTGCCAGCAGCCCGCTGGGTACCACCTCCTACAATGAGCAGTTCTTC.

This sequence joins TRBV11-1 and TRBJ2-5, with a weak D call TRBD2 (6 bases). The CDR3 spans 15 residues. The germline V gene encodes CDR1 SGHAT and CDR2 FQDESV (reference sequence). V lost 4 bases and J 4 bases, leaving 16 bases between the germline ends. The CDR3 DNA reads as TGTGCCAGCAGCTCCCCCCTGCGGAGGGGAGAGACCCAGTACTTC. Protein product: CASSSPLRRGETQYF.

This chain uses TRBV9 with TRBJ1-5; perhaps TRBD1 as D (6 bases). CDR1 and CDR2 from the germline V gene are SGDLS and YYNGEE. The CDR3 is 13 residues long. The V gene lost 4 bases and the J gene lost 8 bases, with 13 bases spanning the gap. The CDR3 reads CASSPREGEPQHF. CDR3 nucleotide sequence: TGTGCCAGCAGCCCCCGTGAGGGGGAGCCCCAGCATTTT.

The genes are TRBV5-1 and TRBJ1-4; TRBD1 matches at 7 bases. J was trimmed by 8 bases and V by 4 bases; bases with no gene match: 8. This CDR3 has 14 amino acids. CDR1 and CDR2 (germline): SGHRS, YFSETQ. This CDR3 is CASSTRQGREKLFF. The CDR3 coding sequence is TGCGCCAGCAGCACCAGACAGGGTCGGGAAAAACTGTTTTTT.

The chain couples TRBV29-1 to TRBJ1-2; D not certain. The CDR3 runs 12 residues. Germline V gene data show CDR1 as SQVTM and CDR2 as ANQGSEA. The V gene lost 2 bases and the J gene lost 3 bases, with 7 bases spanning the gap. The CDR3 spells CSVEQTYYGYTF. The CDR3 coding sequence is TGCAGCGTTGAACAGACCTACTATGGCTACACCTTC.

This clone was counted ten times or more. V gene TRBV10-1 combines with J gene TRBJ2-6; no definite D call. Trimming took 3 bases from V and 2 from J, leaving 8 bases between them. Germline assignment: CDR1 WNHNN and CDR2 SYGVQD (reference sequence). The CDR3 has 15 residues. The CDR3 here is CASSDGNPGANVLTF. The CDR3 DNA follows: TGCGCCAGCAGTGACGGAAACCCTGGGGCCAACGTCCTGACTTTC.

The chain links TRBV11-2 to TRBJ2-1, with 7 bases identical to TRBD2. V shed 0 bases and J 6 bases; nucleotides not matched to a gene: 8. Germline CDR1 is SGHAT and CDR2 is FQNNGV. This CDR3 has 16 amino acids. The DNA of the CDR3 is TGTGCCAGCAGCTTAGAGAGGCTAGCGGCCCCCAATGAGCAGTTCTTC. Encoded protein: CASSLERLAAPNEQFF.

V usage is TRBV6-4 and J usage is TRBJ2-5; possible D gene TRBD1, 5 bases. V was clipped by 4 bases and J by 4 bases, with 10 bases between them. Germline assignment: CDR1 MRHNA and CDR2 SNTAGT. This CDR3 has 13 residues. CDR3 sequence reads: CASSVGQGETQYF. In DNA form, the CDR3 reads TGTGCCAGCAGTGTCGGGCAGGGAGAGACCCAGTACTTC.

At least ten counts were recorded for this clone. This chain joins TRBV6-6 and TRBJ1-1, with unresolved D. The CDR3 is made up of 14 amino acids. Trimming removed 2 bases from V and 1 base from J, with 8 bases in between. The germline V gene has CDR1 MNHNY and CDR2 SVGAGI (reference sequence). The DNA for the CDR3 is TGTGCCAGCAGTTACGCACCGACGAACACTGAAGCTTTCTTT. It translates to CASSYAPTNTEAFF.

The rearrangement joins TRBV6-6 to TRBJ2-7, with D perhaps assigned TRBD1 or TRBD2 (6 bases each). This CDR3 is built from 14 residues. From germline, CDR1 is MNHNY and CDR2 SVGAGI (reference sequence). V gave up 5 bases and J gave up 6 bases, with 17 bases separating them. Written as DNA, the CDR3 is TGTGCCAGCAGTCTCGGGGGCTCGTTCCGCGAGCAGTACTTC. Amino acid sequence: CASSLGGSFREQYF.

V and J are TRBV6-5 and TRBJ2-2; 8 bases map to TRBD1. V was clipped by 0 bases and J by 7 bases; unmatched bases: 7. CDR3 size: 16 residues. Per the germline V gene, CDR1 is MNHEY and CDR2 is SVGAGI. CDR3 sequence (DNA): TGTGCCAGCAGTTACTCGAAGGCAGGGGGCAGCGGGGAGCTGTTTTTT. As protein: CASSYSKAGGSGELFF.

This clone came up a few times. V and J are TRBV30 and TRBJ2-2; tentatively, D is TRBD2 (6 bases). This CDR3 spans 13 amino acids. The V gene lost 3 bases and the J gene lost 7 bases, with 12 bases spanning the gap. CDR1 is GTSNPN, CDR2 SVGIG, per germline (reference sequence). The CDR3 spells CAWRGLSNGELFF. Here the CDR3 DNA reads TGTGCCTGGAGGGGACTGTCGAACGGGGAGCTGTTTTTT.

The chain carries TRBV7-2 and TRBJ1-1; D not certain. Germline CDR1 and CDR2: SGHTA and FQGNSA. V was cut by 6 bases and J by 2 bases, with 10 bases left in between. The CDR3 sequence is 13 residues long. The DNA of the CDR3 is TGTGCCAGCAGGCCCCCGGGAAACACTGAAGCTTTCTTT. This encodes CASRPPGNTEAFF.

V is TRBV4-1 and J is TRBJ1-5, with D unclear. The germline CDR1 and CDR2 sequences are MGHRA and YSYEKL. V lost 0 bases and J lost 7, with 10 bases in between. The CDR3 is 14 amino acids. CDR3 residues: CASSQDEMVQPQHF. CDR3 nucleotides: TGCGCCAGCAGCCAAGATGAGATGGTCCAGCCCCAGCATTTT.